Listed below are T cell receptor beta chains from one sample, sequenced in a study of blood T cells in healthy people across ages. Each CDR3 protein gets one entry after TCRdb re-called the 5' RACE reads with MiXCR. In the table there are roughly 700,000 distinct CDR3 sequences, roughly 30% of which are singletons. The sequenced sample consisted of blood. These receptors were obtained from a woman at least 80 years old in good health. The CDR3 runs from the conserved cysteine through the conserved F or W. The order of the fields is J gene, V gene, clone size, D gene, CDR3 DNA, CDR3 protein. A D gene is named only where the DNA matches it firmly. Expanded clones get a size class; other rows say once, few or many, or leave the size out.

>TRBJ1-2|TRBV27|.|.
TGTGCCAGCAGTTTTGCCAGGGACTATGGCTACACCTTC
CASSFARDYGYTF
>TRBJ2-7|TRBV6-6|.|.
TGTGCCAGCAGCCGAATTTCCGACTACGAGCAGTACTTC
CASSRISDYEQYF
>TRBJ1-4|TRBV30|.|.
TGTGCCTGGAGTGTACGGGGGGCCTCTGAAAAACTGTTTTTT
CAWSVRGASEKLFF
>TRBJ1-1|TRBV30|few|.
TGTGCCTGGGGAAAGGGAGAGAACACTGAAGCTTTCTTT
CAWGKGENTEAFF
>TRBJ2-6|TRBV7-2|many|.
TGTGCCAGCACCCAAAGGGTGGCTGGGGCCAACGTCCTGACTTTC
CASTQRVAGANVLTF
>TRBJ2-3|TRBV6-1|once|TRBD2
TGTGCCAGCAGGAGGACTAGCGGGGGGCCCCGCACAGATACGCAGTATTTT
CASRRTSGGPRTDTQYF
>TRBJ2-5|TRBV6-5|.|.
TGTGCCAGCAGTTCCACCGGCTCCGGGGAGTCGGACTACCTTCGAGAGACCCAGTACTTC
CASSSTGSGESDYLRETQYF
>TRBJ2-7|TRBV20-1|many|TRBD2
TGCAGTGCCTTAAGCGGGGGGAAATACGAGCAGTACTTC
CSALSGGKYEQYF
>TRBJ1-5|TRBV6-2/TRBV6-3|.|.
TGTGCCAGCAGGAATGCGGGGGGCAGGCAACAGCCCCAGCATTTT
CASRNAGGRQQPQHF
>TRBJ2-5|TRBV6-1|.|TRBD2
TGTGCCAGCAGGATGGGACTAGCGGGGGGCCCTTCACCCCAAGAGACCCAGTACTTC
CASRMGLAGGPSPQETQYF
>TRBJ1-1|TRBV20-1|.|TRBD1
TGCAGTGCTGCAGGGGGTGCCATGAACACTGAAGCTTTCTTT
CSAAGGAMNTEAFF
>TRBJ1-1|TRBV3-1|many|TRBD1
TGTGCCAGCAGCCAAGGGACAGGGGTAGGGACTGAAGCTTTCTTT
CASSQGTGVGTEAFF
>TRBJ1-2|TRBV5-1|many|TRBD1
TGCGCCAGCAGCCCGCCCGGACAGGGGGCCGGCTACACCTTC
CASSPPGQGAGYTF
>TRBJ2-7|TRBV10-3|few|TRBD2
TGTGCCATCAGTGGGACTAGCGGGAACCACGAGCAGTACTTC
CAISGTSGNHEQYF
>TRBJ1-4|TRBV2|.|.
TGTGCCAGCAGTAAACGGGTCACCCAATCCGGGAAACTGTTTTTT
CASSKRVTQSGKLFF
>TRBJ1-2|TRBV30|few|.
TGTGCCTGGAGTTCTGGAGTCGGGAACTATGGCTACACCTTC
CAWSSGVGNYGYTF
>TRBJ2-2|TRBV3-1|.|.
TGTGCCAGCAGCCAAGAAAGTCGACCCGGGACATACCCCATTTGGGGCGGGGAGCTGTTTTTT
CASSQESRPGTYPIWGGELFF
>TRBJ1-2|TRBV7-8|many|TRBD1
TGTGCCAGCAGCTTAGACAGGGGGAGCTATGGCTACACCTTC
CASSLDRGSYGYTF
>TRBJ2-1|TRBV6-5|many|.
TGTGCCAGCAGTGTGAAGAATGAGCAGTTCTTC
CASSVKNEQFF
>TRBJ2-7|TRBV4-3|many|TRBD1
TGCGCCAGCAGCCAAGATTCCCGACAGGGTTTATACGAGCAGTACTTC
CASSQDSRQGLYEQYF
>TRBJ2-2|TRBV9|.|.
TGTGCCAGCAGCGTAGTTGGGGGCGCGGCCGGGGAGCTGTTTTTT
CASSVVGGAAGELFF
>TRBJ2-1|TRBV14|.|.
TGTGCCGGCAGCCAAGCGGATTTAGGGAATGAGCAGTTCTTC
CAGSQADLGNEQFF